This TCR beta chain was recovered during a study of radiation and T cells in renal cell carcinoma. CDR3 length equals 14 residues. V was pared by 0 bases and J by 3 bases, with 2 bases of the junction left unmatched. Germline CDR1 is SGDLS and CDR2 is YYNGEE. General study results and limits: Pretreatment tumor biopsies were lacking, so baseline clonotypes are unknown.

For this clone: The antigen is undetermined.

The time point was: blood 4 weeks post-SBRT, at nephrectomy. This sample's treatment: 15 Gy SBRT to primary tumor, nephrectomy 4 weeks later. Nephrectomy followed 15 Gy stereotactic body radiation by 4 weeks. The patient's renal cell carcinoma had clear cell pathology. Repertoires were generated with immunoSEQ multiplex PCR, while TCRdb's copy carries only in-frame clones and drops some. The table lists approximately 90,000 clones, just under 85% of them singletons. This chain joins TRBV9 and TRBJ2-5; 7 bases align to TRBD2. This sequence was found in a man aged 45 to 65 with renal cell carcinoma. The material was blood, obtained from a patient whose treatment included radiotherapy and nephrectomy. CDR3 nucleotides: TGTGCCAGCAGCGTAGTACGGGAGGAAGAGACCCAGTACTTC. It codes for CASSVVREEETQYF. Full variable domain (rest looked up from reference TRBV9 and TRBJ2-5): DSGVTQTPKHLITATGQRVTLRCSPRSGDLSVYWYQQSLDQGLQFLIQYYNGEERAKGNILERFSAQQFPDLHSELNLSSLELGDSALYFCASSVVREEETQYFGPGTRLLVL.